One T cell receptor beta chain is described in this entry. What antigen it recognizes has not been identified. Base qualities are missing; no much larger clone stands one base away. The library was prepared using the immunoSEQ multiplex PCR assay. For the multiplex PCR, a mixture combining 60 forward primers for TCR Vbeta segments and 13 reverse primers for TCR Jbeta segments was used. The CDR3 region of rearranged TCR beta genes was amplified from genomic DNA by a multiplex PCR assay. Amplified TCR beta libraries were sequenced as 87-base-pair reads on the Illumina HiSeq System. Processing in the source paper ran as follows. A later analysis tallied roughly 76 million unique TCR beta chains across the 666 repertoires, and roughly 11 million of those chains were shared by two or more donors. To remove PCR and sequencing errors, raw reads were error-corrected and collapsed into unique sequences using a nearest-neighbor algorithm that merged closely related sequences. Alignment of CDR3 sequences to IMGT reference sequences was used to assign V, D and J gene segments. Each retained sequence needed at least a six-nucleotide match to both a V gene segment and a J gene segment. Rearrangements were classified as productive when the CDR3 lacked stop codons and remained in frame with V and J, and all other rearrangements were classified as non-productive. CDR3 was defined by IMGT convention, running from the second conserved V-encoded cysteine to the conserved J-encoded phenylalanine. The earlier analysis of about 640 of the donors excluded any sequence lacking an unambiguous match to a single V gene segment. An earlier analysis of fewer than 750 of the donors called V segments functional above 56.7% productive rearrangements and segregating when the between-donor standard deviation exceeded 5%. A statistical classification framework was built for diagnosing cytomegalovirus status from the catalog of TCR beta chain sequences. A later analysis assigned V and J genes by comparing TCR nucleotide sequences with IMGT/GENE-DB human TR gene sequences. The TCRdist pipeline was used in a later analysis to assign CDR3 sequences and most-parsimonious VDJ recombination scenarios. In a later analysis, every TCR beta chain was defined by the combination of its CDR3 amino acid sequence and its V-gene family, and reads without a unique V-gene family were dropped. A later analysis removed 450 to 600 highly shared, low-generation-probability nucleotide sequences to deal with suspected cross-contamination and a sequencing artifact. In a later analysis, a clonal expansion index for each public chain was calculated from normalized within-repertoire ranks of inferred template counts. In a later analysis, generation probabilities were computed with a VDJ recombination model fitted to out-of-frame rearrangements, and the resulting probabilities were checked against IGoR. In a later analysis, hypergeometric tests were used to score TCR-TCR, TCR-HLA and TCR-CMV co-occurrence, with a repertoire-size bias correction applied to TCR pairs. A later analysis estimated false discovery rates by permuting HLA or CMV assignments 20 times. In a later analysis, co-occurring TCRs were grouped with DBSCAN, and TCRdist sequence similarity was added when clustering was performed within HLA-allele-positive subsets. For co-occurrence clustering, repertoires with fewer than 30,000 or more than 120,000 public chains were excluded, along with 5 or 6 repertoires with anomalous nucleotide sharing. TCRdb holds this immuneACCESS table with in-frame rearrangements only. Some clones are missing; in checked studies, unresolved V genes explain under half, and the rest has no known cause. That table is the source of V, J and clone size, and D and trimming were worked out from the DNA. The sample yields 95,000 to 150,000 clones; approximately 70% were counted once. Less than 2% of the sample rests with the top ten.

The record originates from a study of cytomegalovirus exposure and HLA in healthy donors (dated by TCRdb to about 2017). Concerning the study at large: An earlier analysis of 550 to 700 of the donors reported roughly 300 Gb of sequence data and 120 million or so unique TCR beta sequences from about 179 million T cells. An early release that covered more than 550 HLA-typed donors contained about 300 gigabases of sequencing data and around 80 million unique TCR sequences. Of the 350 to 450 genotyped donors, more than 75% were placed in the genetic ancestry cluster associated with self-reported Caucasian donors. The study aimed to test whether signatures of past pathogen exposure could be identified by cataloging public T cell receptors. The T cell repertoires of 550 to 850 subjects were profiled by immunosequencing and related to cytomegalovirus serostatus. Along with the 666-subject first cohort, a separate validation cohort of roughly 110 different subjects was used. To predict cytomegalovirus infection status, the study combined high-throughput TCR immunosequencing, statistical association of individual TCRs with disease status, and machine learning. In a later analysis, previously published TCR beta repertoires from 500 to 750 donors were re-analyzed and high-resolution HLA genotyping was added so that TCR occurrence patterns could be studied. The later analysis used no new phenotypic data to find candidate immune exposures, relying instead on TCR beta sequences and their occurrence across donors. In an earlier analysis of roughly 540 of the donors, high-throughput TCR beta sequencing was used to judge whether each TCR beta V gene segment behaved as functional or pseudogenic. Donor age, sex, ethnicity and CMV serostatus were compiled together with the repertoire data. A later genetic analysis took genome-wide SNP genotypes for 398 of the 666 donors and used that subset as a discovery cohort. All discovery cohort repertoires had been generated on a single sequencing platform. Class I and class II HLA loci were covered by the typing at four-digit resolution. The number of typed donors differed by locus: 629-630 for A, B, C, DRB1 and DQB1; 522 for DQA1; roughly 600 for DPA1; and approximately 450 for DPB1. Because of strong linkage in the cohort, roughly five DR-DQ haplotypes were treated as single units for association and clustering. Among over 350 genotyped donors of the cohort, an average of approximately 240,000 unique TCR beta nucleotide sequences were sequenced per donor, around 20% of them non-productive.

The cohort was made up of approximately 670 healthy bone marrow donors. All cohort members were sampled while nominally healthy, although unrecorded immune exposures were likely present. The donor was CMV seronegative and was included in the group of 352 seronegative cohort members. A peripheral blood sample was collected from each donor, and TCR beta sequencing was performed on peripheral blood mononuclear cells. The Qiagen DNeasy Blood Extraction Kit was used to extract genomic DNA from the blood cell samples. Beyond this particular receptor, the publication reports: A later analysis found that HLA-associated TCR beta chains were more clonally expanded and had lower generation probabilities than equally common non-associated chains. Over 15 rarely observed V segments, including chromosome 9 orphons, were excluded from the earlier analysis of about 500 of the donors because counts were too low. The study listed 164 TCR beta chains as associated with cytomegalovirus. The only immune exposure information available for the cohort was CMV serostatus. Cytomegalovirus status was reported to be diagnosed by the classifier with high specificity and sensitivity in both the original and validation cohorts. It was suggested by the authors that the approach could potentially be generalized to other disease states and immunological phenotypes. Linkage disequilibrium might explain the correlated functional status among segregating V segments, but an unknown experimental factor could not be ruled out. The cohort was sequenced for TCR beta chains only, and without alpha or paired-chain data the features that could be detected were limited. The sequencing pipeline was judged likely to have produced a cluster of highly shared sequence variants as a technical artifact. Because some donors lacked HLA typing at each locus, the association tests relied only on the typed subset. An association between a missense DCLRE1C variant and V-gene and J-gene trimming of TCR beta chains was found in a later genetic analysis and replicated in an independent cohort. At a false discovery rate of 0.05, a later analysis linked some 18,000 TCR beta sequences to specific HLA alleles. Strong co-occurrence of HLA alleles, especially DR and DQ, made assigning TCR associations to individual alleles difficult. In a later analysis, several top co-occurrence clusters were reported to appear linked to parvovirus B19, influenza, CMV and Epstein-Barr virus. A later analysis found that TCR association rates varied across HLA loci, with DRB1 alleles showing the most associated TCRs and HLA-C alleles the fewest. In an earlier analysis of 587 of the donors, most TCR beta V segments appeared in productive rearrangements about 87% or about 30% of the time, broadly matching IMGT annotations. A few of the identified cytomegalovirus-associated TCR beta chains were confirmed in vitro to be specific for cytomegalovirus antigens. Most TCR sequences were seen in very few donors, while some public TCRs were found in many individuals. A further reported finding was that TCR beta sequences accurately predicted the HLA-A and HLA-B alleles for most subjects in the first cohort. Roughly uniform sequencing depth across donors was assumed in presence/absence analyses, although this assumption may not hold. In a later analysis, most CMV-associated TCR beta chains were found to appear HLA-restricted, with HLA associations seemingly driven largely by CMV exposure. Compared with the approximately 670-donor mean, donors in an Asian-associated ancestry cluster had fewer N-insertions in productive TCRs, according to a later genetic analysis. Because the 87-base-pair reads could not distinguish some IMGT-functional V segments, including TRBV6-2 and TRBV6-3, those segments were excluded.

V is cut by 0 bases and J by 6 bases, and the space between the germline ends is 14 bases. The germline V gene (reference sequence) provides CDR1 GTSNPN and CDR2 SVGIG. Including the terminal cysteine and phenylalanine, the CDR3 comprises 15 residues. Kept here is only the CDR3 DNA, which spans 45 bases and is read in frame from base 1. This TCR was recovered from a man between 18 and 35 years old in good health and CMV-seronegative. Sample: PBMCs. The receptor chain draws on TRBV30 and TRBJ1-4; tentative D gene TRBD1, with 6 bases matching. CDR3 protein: CAWSVGAGVDEKLFF. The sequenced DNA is TGTGCCTGGAGTGTTGGGGCAGGGGTAGATGAAAAACTGTTTTTT.